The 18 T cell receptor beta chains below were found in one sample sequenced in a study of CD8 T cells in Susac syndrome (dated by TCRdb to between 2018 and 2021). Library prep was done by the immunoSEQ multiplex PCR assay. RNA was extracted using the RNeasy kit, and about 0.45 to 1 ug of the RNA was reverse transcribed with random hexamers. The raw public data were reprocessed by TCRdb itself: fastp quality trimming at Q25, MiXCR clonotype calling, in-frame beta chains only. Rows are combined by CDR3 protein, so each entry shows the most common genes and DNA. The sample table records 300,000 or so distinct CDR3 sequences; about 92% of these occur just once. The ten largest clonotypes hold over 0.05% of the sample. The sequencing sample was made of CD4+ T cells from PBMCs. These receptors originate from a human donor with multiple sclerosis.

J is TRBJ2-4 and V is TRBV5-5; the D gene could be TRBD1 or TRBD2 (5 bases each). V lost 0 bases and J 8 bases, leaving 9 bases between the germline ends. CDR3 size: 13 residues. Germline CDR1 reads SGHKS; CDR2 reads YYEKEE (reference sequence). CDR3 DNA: TGTGCCAGCAGCTTGGGAGGGGTGGACATTCAGTACTTC. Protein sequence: CASSLGGVDIQYF. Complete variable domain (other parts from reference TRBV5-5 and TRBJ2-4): DAGVTQSPTHLIKTRGQQVTLRCSPISGHKSVSWYQQVLGQGPQFIFQYYEKEERGRGNFPDRFSARQFPNYSSELNVNALLLGDSALYLCASSLGGVDIQYFGAGTRLSVL.

The CDR3 region has the DNA TGCAGCGTTGTTCCGGGCGGCCATGAGCAGTTCTTC. Its translation: CSVVPGGHEQFF. V is TRBV29-1 and J is TRBJ2-1; D gene unclear. Germline CDR1 reads SQVTM; CDR2 reads ANQGSEA. This CDR3 has 12 residues. The germline V and J ends were trimmed by 4 bases and 8 bases, with 12 bases remaining between them.

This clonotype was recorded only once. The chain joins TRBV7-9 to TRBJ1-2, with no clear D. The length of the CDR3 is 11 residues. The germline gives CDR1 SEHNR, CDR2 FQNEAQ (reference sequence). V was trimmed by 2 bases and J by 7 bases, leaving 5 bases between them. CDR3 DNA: TGTGCCAGCAGCTTATGGGGTGGCTACACCTTC. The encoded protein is CASSLWGGYTF. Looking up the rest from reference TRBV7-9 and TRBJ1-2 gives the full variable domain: DTGVSQNPRHKITKRGQNVTFRCDPISEHNRLYWYRQTLGQGPEFLTYFQNEAQLEKSRLLSDRFSAERPKGSFSTLEIQRTEQGDSAMYLCASSLWGGYTFGSGTRLTVV.

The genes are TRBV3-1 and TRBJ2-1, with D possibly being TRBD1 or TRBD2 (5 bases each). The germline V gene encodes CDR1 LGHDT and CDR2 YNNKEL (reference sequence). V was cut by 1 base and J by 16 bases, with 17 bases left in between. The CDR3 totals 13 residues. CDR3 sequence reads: CASSQGDGASRFF. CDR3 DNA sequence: TGTGCCAGCAGCCAAGGGGACGGGGCCTCAAGATTCTTC.

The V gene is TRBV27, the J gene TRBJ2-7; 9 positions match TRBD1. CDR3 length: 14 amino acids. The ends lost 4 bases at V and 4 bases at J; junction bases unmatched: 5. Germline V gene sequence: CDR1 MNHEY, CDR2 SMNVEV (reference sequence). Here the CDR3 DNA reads TGTGCCAGCAGTTCACAGGGGGCGAGGTACGAGCAGTACTTC. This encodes CASSSQGARYEQYF.

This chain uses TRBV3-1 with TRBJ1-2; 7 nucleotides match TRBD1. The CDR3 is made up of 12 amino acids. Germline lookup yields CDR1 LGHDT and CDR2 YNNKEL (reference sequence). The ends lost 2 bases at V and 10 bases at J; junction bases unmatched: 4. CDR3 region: CASSQMGQSYTF. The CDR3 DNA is TGTGCCAGCAGCCAAATGGGACAGTCCTACACCTTC.

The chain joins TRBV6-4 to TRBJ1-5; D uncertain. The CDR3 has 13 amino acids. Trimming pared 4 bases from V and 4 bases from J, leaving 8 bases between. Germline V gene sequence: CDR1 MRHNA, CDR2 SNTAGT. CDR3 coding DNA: TGTGCCAGCAGTGTAGAGATAAATCAGCCCCAGCATTTT. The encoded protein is CASSVEINQPQHF.

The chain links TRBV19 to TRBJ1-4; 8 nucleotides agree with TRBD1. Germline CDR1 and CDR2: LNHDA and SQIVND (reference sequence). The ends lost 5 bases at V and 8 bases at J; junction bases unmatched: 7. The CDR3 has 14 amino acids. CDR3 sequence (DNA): TGTGCCAGTAGTGGTGGCAGGGGGCTAGAAAAACTGTTTTTT. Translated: CASSGGRGLEKLFF.

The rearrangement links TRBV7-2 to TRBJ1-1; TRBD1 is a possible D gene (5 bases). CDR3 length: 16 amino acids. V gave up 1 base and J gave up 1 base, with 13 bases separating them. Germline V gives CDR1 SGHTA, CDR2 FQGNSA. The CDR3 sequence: CASSLVAPRGNTEAFF. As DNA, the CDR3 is TGTGCCAGCAGCTTAGTGGCGCCGAGGGGGAACACTGAAGCTTTCTTT.

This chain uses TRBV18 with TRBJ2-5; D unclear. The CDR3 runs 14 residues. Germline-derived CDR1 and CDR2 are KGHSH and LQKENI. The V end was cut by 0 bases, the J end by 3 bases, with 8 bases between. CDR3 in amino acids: CASSPPGRKETQYF. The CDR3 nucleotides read TGTGCCAGCTCACCACCTGGACGGAAAGAGACCCAGTACTTC.

The CDR3 DNA reads as TGTGCCAGCAGTTACCCGGGCGAGACCCAGTACTTC. Amino acid sequence: CASSYPGETQYF. The chain joins TRBV6-6 to TRBJ2-5; D not resolved. The CDR3 sequence is 12 residues long. Deletions cut 2 bases from V and 5 bases from J, with 6 bases between. Germline-derived CDR1 and CDR2 are MNHNY and SVGAGI (reference sequence).

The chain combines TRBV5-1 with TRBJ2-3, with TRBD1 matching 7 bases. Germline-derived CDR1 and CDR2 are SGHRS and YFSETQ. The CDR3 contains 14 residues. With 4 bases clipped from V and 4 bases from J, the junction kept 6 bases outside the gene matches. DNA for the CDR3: TGCGCCAGCAGCCAGGGACAGCCTTCAGATACGCAGTATTTT. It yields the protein CASSQGQPSDTQYF.

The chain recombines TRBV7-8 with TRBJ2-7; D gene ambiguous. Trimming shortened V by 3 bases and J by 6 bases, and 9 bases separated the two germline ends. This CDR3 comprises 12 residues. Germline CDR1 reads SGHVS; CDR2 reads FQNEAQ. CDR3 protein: CASSFSGSEQYF. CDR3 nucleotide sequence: TGTGCCAGCAGCTTTTCCGGTTCCGAGCAGTACTTC.

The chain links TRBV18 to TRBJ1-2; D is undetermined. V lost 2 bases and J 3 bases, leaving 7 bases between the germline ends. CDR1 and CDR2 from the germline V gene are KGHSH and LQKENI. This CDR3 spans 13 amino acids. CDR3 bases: TGTGCCAGCTCACCATCGGGCCACTATGGCTACACCTTC. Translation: CASSPSGHYGYTF.

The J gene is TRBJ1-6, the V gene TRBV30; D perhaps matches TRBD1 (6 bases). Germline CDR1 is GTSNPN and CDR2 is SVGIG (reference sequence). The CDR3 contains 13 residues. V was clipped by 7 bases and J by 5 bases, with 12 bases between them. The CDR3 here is CASEQGDNSPLHF. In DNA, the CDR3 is TGTGCCTCTGAACAGGGTGATAATTCACCCCTCCACTTT.

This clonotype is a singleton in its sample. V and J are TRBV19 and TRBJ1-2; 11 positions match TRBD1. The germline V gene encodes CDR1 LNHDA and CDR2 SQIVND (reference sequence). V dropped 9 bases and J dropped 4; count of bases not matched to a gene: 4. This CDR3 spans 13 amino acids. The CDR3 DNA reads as TGTGCCAGCGGACAGGGGGCGGTCTATGGCTACACCTTC. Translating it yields CASGQGAVYGYTF.

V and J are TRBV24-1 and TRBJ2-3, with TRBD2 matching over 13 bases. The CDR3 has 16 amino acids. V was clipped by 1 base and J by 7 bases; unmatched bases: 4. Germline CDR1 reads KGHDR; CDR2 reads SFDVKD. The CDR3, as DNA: TGTGCCACCAGTGATTTAGCGACTAGCGGGGGGAATACGCAGTATTTT. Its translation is CATSDLATSGGNTQYF.

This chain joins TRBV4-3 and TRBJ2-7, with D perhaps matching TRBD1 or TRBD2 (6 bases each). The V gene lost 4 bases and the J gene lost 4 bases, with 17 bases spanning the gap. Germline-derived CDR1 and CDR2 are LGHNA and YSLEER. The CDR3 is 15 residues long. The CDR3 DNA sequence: TGCGCCAGCAGCCGGGGGGCCGGCGAAGCATACGAGCAGTACTTC. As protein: CASSRGAGEAYEQYF.